Listed here are 16 T cell receptor beta chains from one sample, sequenced in a study of T cell responses to AZD1222 COVID-19 vaccine (dated by TCRdb to the early 2020s). Receptors were amplified or captured by the immunoSEQ multiplex PCR assay. TCRdb retrieved this table from immuneACCESS and kept in-frame rearrangements only. Not all clones are present; in checked studies, unresolved V genes account for under half, and no reason is known for the remainder. The table for this sample lists about 86,000 clones; 90% of them were counted only once. 3% of the sample is in the top ten clones. This specimen's time point label, per the study, means: baseline before first vaccination. The source material was peripheral blood, sampled on day 0 of AZD1222 vaccination. These receptors came from an adult in good health.

The V call is TRBV7-6, the J call TRBJ2-3; D might be TRBD2 (6 bases). CDR1 is SGHVS and CDR2 is FNYEAQ in the germline V gene. This CDR3 comprises 15 residues. Trimming removed 5 bases at V and 2 bases at J, with 14 bases between. CDR3 sequence: CASSNKREYTDTQYF. The CDR3, as DNA: TGTGCCAGCAGCAATAAACGGGAGTACACAGATACGCAGTATTTT. Looking up the rest from reference TRBV7-6 and TRBJ2-3 gives the full variable domain: GAGVSQSPRYKVTKRGQDVALRCDPISGHVSLYWYRQALGQGPEFLTYFNYEAQQDKSGLPNDRFSAERPEGSISTLTIQRTEQRDSAMYRCASSNKREYTDTQYFGPGTRLTVL.

This clone turned up a few times. The chain couples TRBV6-5 to TRBJ2-3; TRBD2 matches at 9 bases. The germline V gene encodes CDR1 MNHEY and CDR2 SVGAGI. With V trimmed by 4 bases and J by 6 bases, 5 bases remained unmatched. The CDR3 sequence is 14 residues long. CDR3 protein: CASSLSGGPDTQYF. CDR3 DNA sequence: TGTGCCAGCAGTTTAAGCGGGGGGCCCGATACGCAGTATTTT.

V and J are TRBV27 and TRBJ1-6; 7 nucleotides align to TRBD1. The CDR3 is 15 amino acids. J lost 1 base, V lost 4 bases, and 1 base had no gene match. Germline lookup yields CDR1 MNHEY and CDR2 SMNVEV (reference sequence). The CDR3 reads CASSSTGSYNSPLHF. CDR3 DNA sequence: TGTGCCAGCAGTTCGACAGGGTCCTATAATTCACCCCTCCACTTT.

The gene calls are TRBV10-1 and TRBJ1-1, with D possibly being TRBD1 (5 bases). Looked up from germline, CDR1 is WNHNN and CDR2 is SYGVQD (reference sequence). The CDR3 sequence is 13 residues long. V was clipped by 6 bases and J by 1 base, with 9 bases between them. The CDR3: CASRQTGNTEAFF. Here the CDR3 DNA reads TGCGCCAGCAGACAAACAGGGAACACTGAAGCTTTCTTT.

The rearrangement uses TRBV6-5 and TRBJ1-2; D gene unclear. The CDR3 runs to 13 residues. Trimming pared 2 bases from V and 8 bases from J, leaving 12 bases between. CDR1 is MNHEY, CDR2 SVGAGI, per germline. Here the CDR3 DNA reads TGTGCCAGCAGTTACATCGAAAAGGAAGGCTACACCTTC. Residues: CASSYIEKEGYTF.

This chain connects TRBV6-6 to TRBJ1-5; perhaps TRBD1 as D (5 bases). The V and J ends lost 6 bases and 6 bases respectively, with 18 bases between them. The CDR3 sequence is 15 residues long. CDR1 is MNHNY and CDR2 is SVGAGI in the germline V gene (reference sequence). The CDR3 spells CASSPSLLGVQPQHF. The CDR3 DNA sequence: TGTGCCAGCAGCCCGAGTCTCTTGGGGGTTCAGCCCCAGCATTTT.

V gene TRBV14 combines with J gene TRBJ1-1, with unresolved D. V gave up 3 bases and J gave up 0 bases, with 8 bases separating them. Looked up from germline, CDR1 is SGHDN and CDR2 is FVKESK. This CDR3 region has 14 residues. This CDR3 reads CASSQGTLNTEAFF. The CDR3 DNA sequence: TGTGCCAGCAGCCAGGGTACATTGAACACTGAAGCTTTCTTT.

Of note for this clone: The identical CDR3 is also encoded by other nucleotide sequences in the sample. V is TRBV5-1 and J is TRBJ1-4; D is uncertain. The CDR3 contains 14 residues. CDR1 and CDR2 from the germline V gene are SGHRS and YFSETQ. V lost 3 bases and J 0 bases, leaving 6 bases between the germline ends. The CDR3 nucleotides are TGCGCCAGCAGCTGGACGTCAACTAATGAAAAACTGTTTTTT. Its translation is CASSWTSTNEKLFF.

V and J are TRBV2 and TRBJ1-5, with a tentative D call TRBD1 (6 bases). V lost 7 bases to trimming and J lost 6 bases, with 13 bases between them. Germline V gives CDR1 SNHLY, CDR2 FYNNEI. CDR3 length equals 13 residues. The CDR3 loop reads CASTYTGSQPQHF. In nucleotides, the CDR3 is TGTGCCAGCACTTATACAGGGAGTCAGCCCCAGCATTTT.

V and J are TRBV11-2 and TRBJ1-2; 10 bases map to TRBD1. This CDR3 has 15 amino acids. Germline loops: CDR1 SGHAT, CDR2 FQNNGV. Trimming removed 3 bases from V and 8 bases from J; junction bases left unmatched: 9. The CDR3 spells CASSLDRGRMKGYTF. CDR3 nucleotides: TGTGCCAGCAGCTTGGACAGGGGGAGAATGAAGGGCTACACCTTC.

The chain is built from TRBV6-5 and TRBJ2-2; 8 bases match TRBD1. The CDR3 is 14 amino acids. The V gene's germline CDR1 is MNHEY and CDR2 SVGAGI. Losses at the gene ends were 5 bases for V and 6 bases for J; bases not matched to a gene: 5. This chain's CDR3 is CASSLTGDAGELFF. The CDR3 DNA reads as TGTGCCAGCAGTCTGACAGGGGACGCCGGGGAGCTGTTTTTT.

The chain uses TRBV28 and TRBJ2-7; D is unclear. Germline CDR1 MDHEN, CDR2 SYDVKM. The V gene lost 5 bases and the J gene lost 4 bases, with 15 bases spanning the gap. The CDR3 runs 14 residues. CDR3: CASSPADPFYEQYF. CDR3 DNA: TGTGCCAGCAGTCCCGCCGACCCCTTTTACGAGCAGTACTTC.

V usage is TRBV9 and J usage is TRBJ2-7; 12 positions agree with TRBD2. CDR1 is SGDLS, CDR2 YYNGEE, per germline. This CDR3 contains 15 residues. The ends lost 4 bases at V and 5 bases at J; junction bases unmatched: 7. The CDR3 nucleotides are TGTGCCAGCAGCCCGAGAGGGACTAGCGGGCACGAGCAGTACTTC. Encoded protein: CASSPRGTSGHEQYF.

CDR3 amino acids: CASSQDPGSSYEQYF. For the CDR3, the DNA is TGTGCCAGCAGCCAAGATCCGGGGAGCTCCTACGAGCAGTACTTC. The chain has TRBV4-2 and TRBJ2-7; the D gene is possibly TRBD2 (5 bases). The CDR3 loop spans 15 amino acids. V was clipped by 0 bases and J by 0 bases, with 9 bases between them. The germline V gene has CDR1 LGHNA and CDR2 YNFKEQ.

This clone has only one observation. This CDR3 is CASRVTGASGYEQYF. The CDR3 DNA reads as TGTGCCAGCAGAGTAACAGGGGCCTCGGGCTACGAGCAGTACTTC. This chain links TRBV6-5 with TRBJ2-7, with 7 bases fitting TRBD1. CDR1 and CDR2 from the germline V gene are MNHEY and SVGAGI. The V segment lost 6 bases and the J segment 3 bases; nucleotides outside the gene matches: 11. This CDR3 region has 15 residues.

The gene calls are TRBV10-3 and TRBJ1-1; D is ambiguous. The CDR3 has 11 residues. Trimming removed 0 bases from V and 9 bases from J, with 5 bases in between. Germline V gives CDR1 ENHRY, CDR2 SYGVKD. The CDR3 DNA is TGTGCCATCAGTGAGTCGTCTCAAGCTTTCTTT. The encoded protein is CAISESSQAFF.